The clone carrying this T cell receptor (beta chain) was seen more than once but under ten times. The sample belongs to a study of shared T cell receptors in the human thymus. Assay used: immunoSEQ multiplex PCR; TCRdb lists only in-frame clones, some missing. The sample lists 500,000 to 850,000 clones; around 87% were seen once. This CDR3 has 13 amino acids. The V and J ends lost 5 bases and 0 bases respectively, with 5 bases between them. Germline V CDR1 and CDR2: MNHEY, SMNVEV (reference sequence). The same sample was also used in a study of human thymus T cells. That report notes: The source of the thymus tissue was resections taken during corrective heart surgery. Thymic and blood repertoires appeared to display a bias in their usage of V and J genes.

This clonotype was sampled from a boy in the first two years of life with a congenital heart defect. This sequence joins TRBV27 and TRBJ2-1; no reliable D call. Sequenced: thymocytes. In nucleotides, the CDR3 is TGTGCCAGCAGTCGGAGCTCCTACAATGAGCAGTTCTTC. It encodes CASSRSSYNEQFF.